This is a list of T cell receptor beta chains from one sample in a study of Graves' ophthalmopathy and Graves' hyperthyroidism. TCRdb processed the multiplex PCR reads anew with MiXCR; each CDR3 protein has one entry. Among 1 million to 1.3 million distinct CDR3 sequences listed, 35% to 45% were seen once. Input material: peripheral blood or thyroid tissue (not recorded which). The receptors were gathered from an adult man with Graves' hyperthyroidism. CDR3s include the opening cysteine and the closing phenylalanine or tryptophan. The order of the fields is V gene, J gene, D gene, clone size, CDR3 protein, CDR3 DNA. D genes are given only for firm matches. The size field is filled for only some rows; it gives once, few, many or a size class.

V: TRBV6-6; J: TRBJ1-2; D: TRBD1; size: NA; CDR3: CASSYTTTGQRGYTF; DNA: TGTGCCAGCAGTTACACTACGACAGGGCAACGTGGCTACACCTTC
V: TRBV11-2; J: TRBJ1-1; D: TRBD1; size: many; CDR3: CASSHRDRVSEAFF; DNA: TGTGCCAGCAGCCACCGGGACAGGGTGTCTGAAGCTTTCTTT
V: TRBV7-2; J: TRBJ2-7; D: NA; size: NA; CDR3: CASSLQGRNEQYF; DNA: TGTGCCAGCAGCTTACAGGGGCGGAACGAGCAGTACTTC
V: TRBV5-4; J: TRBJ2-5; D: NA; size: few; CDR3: CASRGELVSEETQYF; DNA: TGTGCCAGCAGGGGAGAACTAGTATCCGAGGAGACCCAGTACTTC
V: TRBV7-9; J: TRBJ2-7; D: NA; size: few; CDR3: CASSLVSSRVGYEQYF; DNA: TGTGCCAGCAGCTTAGTTTCATCCAGGGTTGGGTACGAGCAGTACTTC
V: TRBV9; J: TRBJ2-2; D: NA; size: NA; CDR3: CASSFLWVGELFF; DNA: TGTGCCAGCAGCTTCCTTTGGGTCGGGGAGCTGTTTTTT
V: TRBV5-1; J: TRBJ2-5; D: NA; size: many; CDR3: CASSLRDGETQYF; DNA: TGCGCCAGCAGCTTACGGGATGGAGAGACCCAGTACTTC
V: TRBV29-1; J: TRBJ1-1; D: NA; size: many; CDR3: CSVDTGRYPEAFF; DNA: TGCAGCGTTGATACAGGGAGGTACCCTGAAGCTTTCTTT
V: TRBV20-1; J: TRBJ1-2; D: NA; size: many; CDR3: CSASQTGKAYGYTF; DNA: TGCAGTGCCTCTCAAACAGGGAAGGCCTATGGCTACACCTTC
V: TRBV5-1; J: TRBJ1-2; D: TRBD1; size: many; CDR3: CASRPTGEHGYTF; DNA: TGCGCCAGCAGGCCGACAGGGGAACATGGCTACACCTTC
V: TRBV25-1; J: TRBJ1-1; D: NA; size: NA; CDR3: CASSLDPRGAFF; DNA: TGTGCCAGCAGTTTAGACCCCCGGGGAGCTTTCTTT
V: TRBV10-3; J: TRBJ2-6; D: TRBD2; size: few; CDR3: CAISESSGSDSGGANVLTF; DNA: TGTGCCATCAGTGAGTCAAGCGGGAGCGACTCCGGGGGGGCCAACGTCCTGACTTTC
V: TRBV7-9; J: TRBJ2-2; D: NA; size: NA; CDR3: CASSPKTGNTGELFF; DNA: TGTGCCAGCAGCCCAAAGACAGGGAACACCGGGGAGCTGTTTTTT
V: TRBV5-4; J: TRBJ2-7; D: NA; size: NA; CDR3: CASSLGGGGASYEQYF; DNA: TGTGCCAGCAGCTTGGGAGGAGGGGGCGCTTCCTACGAGCAGTACTTC
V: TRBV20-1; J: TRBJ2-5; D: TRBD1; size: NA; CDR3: CSAPGQGIETQYF; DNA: TGCAGTGCCCCGGGACAGGGGATAGAGACCCAGTACTTC
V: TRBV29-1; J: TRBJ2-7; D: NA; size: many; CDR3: CSVDLGRGYEQYF; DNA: TGCAGCGTTGATTTGGGACGGGGGTACGAGCAGTACTTC
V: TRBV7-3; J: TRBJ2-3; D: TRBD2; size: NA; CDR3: CATSGSSTDTQYF; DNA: TGTGCCACTAGCGGGAGCTCGACAGATACGCAGTATTTT
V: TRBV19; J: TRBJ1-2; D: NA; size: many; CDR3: CASSPTVANYGYTF; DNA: TGTGCCAGTAGTCCGACAGTAGCTAACTATGGCTACACCTTC
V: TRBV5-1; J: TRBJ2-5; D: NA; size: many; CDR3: CASSPGSGGPKTQYF; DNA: TGCGCCAGCAGCCCGGGCAGTGGGGGCCCTAAGACCCAGTACTTC
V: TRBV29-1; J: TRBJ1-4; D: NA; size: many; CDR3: CSALDRSNEKLFF; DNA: TGCAGCGCTTTGGACAGAAGCAATGAAAAACTGTTTTTT
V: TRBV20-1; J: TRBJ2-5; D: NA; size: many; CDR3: CSASRSAGLSIVETQYF; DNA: TGCAGTGCTAGTCGTTCGGCAGGGTTAAGTATAGTAGAGACCCAGTACTTC
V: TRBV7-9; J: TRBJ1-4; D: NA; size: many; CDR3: CASSLSPRPNEKLFF; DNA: TGTGCCAGCAGCTTGTCTCCCAGGCCGAATGAAAAACTGTTTTTT
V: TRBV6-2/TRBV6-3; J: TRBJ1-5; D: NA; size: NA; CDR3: CARKPQGASNQPQHF; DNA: TGTGCCAGAAAGCCTCAGGGTGCCAGCAATCAGCCCCAGCATTTT
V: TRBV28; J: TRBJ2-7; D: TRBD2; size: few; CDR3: CASSFSTSGSGEQYF; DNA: TGTGCCAGCAGTTTCAGTACTAGCGGGAGCGGAGAGCAGTACTTC
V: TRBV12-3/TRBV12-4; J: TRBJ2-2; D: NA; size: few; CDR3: CASSLLRTQLNTGELFF; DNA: TGTGCCAGCAGTTTACTAAGGACCCAGCTGAACACCGGGGAGCTGTTTTTT
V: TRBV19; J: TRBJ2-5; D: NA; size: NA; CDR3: CASMRTANQETQYF; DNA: TGTGCCAGTATGAGGACAGCGAACCAAGAGACCCAGTACTTC
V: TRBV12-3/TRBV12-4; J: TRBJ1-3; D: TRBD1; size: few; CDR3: CASSWPGQGNTIYF; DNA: TGTGCCAGCAGTTGGCCGGGACAGGGAAACACCATATATTTT
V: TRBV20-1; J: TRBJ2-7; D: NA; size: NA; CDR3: CSATGTETYEHYF; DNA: TGCAGTGCTACCGGGACCGAAACCTACGAGCATTACTTC
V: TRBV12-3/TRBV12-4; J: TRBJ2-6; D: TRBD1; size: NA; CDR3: CASGSRPGQGDAGANVLTF; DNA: TGTGCCAGCGGCTCCCGACCGGGACAGGGGGATGCTGGGGCCAACGTCCTGACTTTC
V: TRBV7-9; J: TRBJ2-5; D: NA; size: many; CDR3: CASSLGHKETQYF; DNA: TGTGCCAGCAGCTTAGGTCATAAAGAGACCCAGTACTTC
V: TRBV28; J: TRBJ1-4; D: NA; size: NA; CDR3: CASSDSAAATNEKLFF; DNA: TGTGCCAGCAGCGACAGCGCGGCTGCAACTAATGAAAAACTGTTTTTT
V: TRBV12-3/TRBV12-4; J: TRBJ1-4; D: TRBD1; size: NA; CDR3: CASRLGTATNEKLFF; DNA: TGTGCCAGCAGGCTCGGGACAGCAACTAATGAAAAACTGTTTTTT
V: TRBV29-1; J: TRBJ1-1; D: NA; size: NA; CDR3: CSVEAGVNTEAFF; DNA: TGCAGCGTTGAAGCGGGCGTGAACACTGAAGCTTTCTTT
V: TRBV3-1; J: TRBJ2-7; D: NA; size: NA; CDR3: CASSQESRSYEQYF; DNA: TGTGCCAGCAGCCAAGAGTCCAGGAGCTACGAGCAGTACTTC
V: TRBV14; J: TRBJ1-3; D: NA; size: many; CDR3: CASSPRRNTIYF; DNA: TGTGCCAGCAGCCCCCGGCGGAACACCATATATTTT
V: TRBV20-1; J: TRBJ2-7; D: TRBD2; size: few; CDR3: CSAPGLGPEQYF; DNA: TGCAGTGCCCCGGGACTAGGCCCCGAGCAGTACTTC
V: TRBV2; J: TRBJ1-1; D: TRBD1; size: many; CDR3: CASSPGTGFEAFF; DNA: TGTGCCAGCAGTCCCGGGACAGGGTTTGAAGCTTTCTTT
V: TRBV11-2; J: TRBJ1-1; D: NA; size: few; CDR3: CASSLTRQGGEAFF; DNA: TGTGCCAGCAGCTTAACCCGGCAGGGCGGGGAAGCTTTCTTT
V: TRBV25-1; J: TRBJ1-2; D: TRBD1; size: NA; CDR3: CASSEQGAGRDGYTF; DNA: TGTGCCAGCAGTGAACAGGGGGCGGGTAGAGATGGCTACACCTTC
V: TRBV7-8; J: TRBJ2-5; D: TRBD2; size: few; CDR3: CASSPGLAGVGGGTQYF; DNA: TGTGCCAGCAGCCCGGGACTAGCGGGGGTAGGGGGGGGGACCCAGTACTTC
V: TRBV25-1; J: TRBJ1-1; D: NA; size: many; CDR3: CASSESQGGPLNTEAFF; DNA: TGTGCCAGCAGTGAATCCCAAGGGGGGCCACTGAACACTGAAGCTTTCTTT
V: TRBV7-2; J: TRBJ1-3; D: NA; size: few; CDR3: CASSQIGTGSSGNTIYF; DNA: TGTGCCAGCAGCCAGATAGGGACCGGAAGCTCTGGAAACACCATATATTTT
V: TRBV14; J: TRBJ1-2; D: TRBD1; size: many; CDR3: CASSHLSAGTGGEYGYTF; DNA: TGTGCCAGCAGCCATTTATCGGCCGGGACAGGGGGAGAGTATGGCTACACCTTC
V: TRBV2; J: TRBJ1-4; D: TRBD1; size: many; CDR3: CASSGDRGLEKLFF; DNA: TGTGCCAGCAGTGGGGACAGGGGATTGGAAAAACTGTTTTTT
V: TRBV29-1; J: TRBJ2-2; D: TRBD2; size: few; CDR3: CSVKGTTYTGELFF; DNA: TGCAGCGTCAAAGGGACTACTTACACCGGGGAGCTGTTTTTT
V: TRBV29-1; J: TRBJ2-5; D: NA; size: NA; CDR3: CSVVGAGVWETQYF; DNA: TGCAGCGTTGTCGGGGCAGGGGTGTGGGAGACCCAGTACTTC
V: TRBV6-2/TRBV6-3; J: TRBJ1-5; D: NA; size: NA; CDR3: CACSSRAYSNQPQHF; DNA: TGTGCCTGCAGTTCCAGGGCGTATAGCAATCAGCCCCAGCATTTT
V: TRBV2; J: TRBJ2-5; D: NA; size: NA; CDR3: CASRNPVQETQYF; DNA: TGTGCCAGCAGGAACCCAGTCCAAGAGACCCAGTACTTC
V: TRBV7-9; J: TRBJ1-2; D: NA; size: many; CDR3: CASSLSTGVYGYTF; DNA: TGTGCCAGCAGCTTAAGCACCGGAGTCTATGGCTACACCTTC
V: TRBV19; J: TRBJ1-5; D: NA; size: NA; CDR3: CASSITRSPSNQPQHF; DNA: TGTGCCAGTAGTATTACACGTTCGCCTAGCAATCAGCCCCAGCATTTT